The subject of this entry is one T cell receptor (beta chain). What it binds is not known. The data belong to a study of vaccination effects on CD4 cells after COVID-19. Across the study: CD4+ T cells specific for antigen were expanded with viral peptide pools by the ViraFEST assay before sequencing. Participants were given two doses of BNT162b2 or mRNA-1273 vaccine.

After around nine days in culture, the CD4+ T cells were isolated. According to the study, vaccine recipients showed no prior SARS-CoV-2 infection and negative nucleocapsid antibodies. A half-medium replacement with IL-2 medium was carried out on days 3 and 7. Data came from immunoSEQ multiplex PCR; TCRdb stores just in-frame clones and leaves some out. The sample gives under 60,000 clones, 50% to 70% of which show up once; 4.5% to 7% is in the top ten. Sequencing was performed on CD4+ T cells from PBMCs cultured without peptide, taken before COVID-19 vaccination. This sequence was found in a human donor who received a COVID-19 vaccine.

The CDR3 loop reads CASSVGGGRVRTDTQYF. The CDR3 nucleotides are TGTGCCAGCAGTGTGGGGGGCGGGAGGGTGCGCACAGATACGCAGTATTTT. The chain couples TRBV2 to TRBJ2-3; TRBD2 aligns across 9 bases. Per the germline V gene, CDR1 is SNHLY and CDR2 is FYNNEI. The CDR3 has 17 residues. The V gene end was trimmed by 4 bases and the J gene end by 1 base; junction bases not matched to a gene: 9.